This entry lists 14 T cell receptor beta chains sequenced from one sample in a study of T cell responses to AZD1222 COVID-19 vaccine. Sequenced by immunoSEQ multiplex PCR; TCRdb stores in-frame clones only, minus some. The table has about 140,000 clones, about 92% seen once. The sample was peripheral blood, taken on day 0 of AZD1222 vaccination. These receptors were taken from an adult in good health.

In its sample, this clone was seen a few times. The CDR3 reads CASSLEGNTEAFF. Here the CDR3 DNA reads TGTGCCAGCAGCTTAGAGGGGAACACTGAAGCTTTCTTT. The chain employs TRBV7-9 and TRBJ1-1; D call uncertain. The V end lost 1 base, the J end lost 1 base, and 4 bases lay between the germline ends. CDR3 length: 13 amino acids. Looked up from germline, CDR1 is SEHNR and CDR2 is FQNEAQ (reference sequence).

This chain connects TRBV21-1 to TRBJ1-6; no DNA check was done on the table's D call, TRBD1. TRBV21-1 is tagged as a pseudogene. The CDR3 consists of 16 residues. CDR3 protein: CASSKGDRGRNSPLHF. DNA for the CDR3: TGTGCCAGCAGCAAAGGGGACAGAGGACGGAATTCACCCCTCCACTTT.

CDR3 nucleotides: TGTGCCAGTAGTATAGACATGACAGGGAAGGTTCAGCCCCAGCATTTT. Its translation is CASSIDMTGKVQPQHF. The chain is built from TRBV19 and TRBJ1-5, with 7 bases aligning to TRBD1. Per the germline V gene, CDR1 is LNHDA and CDR2 is SQIVND (reference sequence). V lost 0 bases to trimming and J lost 6 bases; unmatched junction nucleotides: 8. The CDR3 has 16 residues.

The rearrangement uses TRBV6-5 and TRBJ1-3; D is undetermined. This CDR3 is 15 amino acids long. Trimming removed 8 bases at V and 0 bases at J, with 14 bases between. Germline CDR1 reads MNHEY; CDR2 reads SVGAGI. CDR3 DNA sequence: TGTGCCAGCCCTTCGTTGGGCTACTCTGGAAACACCATATATTTT. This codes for CASPSLGYSGNTIYF.

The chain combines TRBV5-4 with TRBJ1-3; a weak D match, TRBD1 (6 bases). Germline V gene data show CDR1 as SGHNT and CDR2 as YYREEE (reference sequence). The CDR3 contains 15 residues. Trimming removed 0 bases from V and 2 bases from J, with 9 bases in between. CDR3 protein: CASSLDSGAGNTIYF. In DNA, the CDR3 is TGTGCCAGCAGCTTGGACTCAGGGGCTGGAAACACCATATATTTT.

CDR3 sequence (DNA): TGCGCCAGCAGCCAAGCCGGCGGAACTAGCGGGCGCTACGAGCAGTACTTC. Translation: CASSQAGGTSGRYEQYF. This sequence joins TRBV4-1 and TRBJ2-7; TRBD2 matches 9 bases. With 1 base clipped from V and 3 bases from J, the junction kept 10 bases outside the gene matches. Germline V gives CDR1 MGHRA, CDR2 YSYEKL. CDR3 size: 17 residues.

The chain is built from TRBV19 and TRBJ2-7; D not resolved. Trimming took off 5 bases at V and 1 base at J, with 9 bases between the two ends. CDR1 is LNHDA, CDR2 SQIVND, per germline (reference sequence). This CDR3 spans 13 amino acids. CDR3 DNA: TGTGCCAGTAGTCTCTCGCGGTCCTACGAGCAGTACTTC. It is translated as CASSLSRSYEQYF.

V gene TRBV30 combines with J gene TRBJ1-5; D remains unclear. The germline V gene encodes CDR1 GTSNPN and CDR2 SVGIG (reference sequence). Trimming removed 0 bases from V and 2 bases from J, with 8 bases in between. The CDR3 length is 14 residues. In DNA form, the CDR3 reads TGTGCCTGGAGTGTACCCGTTCGCAATCAGCCCCAGCATTTT. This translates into CAWSVPVRNQPQHF.

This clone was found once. CDR3 loop: CASSHERGAYEQYF. In nucleotides, the CDR3 is TGTGCCAGCAGTCACGAGCGGGGGGCCTACGAGCAGTACTTC. The chain combines TRBV6-5 with TRBJ2-7; 9 bases agree with TRBD2. Germline V gives CDR1 MNHEY, CDR2 SVGAGI. The CDR3 loop spans 14 amino acids. The trim removed 5 bases at V and 2 bases at J, leaving 4 bases unmatched.

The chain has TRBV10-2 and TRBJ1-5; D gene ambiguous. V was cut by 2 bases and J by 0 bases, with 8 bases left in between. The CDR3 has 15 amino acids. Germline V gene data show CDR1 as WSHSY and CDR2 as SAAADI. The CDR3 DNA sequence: TGCGCCAGCAGTGAGGGGTTGGATAGCAATCAGCCCCAGCATTTT. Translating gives CASSEGLDSNQPQHF.

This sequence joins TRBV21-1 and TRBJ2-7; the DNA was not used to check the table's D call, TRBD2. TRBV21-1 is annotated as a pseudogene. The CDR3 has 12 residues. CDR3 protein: CASSSVSYEQYF. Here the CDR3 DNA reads TGTGCCAGCAGCAGCGTTTCCTACGAGCAGTACTTC.

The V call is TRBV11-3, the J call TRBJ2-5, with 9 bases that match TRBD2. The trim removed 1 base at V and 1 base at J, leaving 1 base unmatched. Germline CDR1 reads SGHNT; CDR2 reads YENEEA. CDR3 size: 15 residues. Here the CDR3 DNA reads TGTGCCAGCAGCTTAGGAGCGGGGGGCCAAGAGACCCAGTACTTC. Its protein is CASSLGAGGQETQYF.

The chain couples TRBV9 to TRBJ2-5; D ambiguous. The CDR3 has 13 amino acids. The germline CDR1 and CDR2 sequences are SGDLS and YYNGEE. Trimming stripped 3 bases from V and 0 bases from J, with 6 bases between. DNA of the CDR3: TGTGCCAGCAGCGGAGGAGACCAAGAGACCCAGTACTTC. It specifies CASSGGDQETQYF.

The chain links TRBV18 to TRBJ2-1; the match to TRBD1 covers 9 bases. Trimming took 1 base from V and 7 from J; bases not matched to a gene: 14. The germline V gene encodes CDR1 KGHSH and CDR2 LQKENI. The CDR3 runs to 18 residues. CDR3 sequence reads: CASSPRNSGTGLKNEQFF. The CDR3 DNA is TGTGCCAGCTCACCACGAAATTCCGGGACAGGGCTTAAGAATGAGCAGTTCTTC.